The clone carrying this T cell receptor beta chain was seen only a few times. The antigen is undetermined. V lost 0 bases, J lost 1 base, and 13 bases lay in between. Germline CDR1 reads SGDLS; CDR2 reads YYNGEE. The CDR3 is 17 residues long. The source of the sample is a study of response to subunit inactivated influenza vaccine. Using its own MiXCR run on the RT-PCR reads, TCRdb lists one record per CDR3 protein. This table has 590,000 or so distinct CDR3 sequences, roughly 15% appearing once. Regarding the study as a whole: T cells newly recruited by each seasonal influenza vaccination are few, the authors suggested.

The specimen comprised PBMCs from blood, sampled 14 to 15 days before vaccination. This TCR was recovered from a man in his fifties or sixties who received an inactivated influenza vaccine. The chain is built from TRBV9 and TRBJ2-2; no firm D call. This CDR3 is CASSVELWPQNTGELFF. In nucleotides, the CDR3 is TGTGCCAGCAGCGTAGAGCTCTGGCCCCAGAACACCGGGGAGCTGTTTTTT.